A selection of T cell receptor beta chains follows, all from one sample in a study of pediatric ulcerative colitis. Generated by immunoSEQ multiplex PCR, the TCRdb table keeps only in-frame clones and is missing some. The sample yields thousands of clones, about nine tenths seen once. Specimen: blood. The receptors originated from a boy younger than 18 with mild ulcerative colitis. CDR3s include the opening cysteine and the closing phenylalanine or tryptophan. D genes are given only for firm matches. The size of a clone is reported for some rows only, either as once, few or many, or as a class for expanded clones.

TGCGCCAGCAGCCAAGAAGGGTACAACAGGGGCGACTCACCCCTCCACTTT	CASSQEGYNRGDSPLHF	TRBJ1-6	.	TRBD1	TRBV4-1
TGTGCCAGCAGCCCGCAGGTTGACTATGGCTACACCTTC	CASSPQVDYGYTF	TRBJ1-2	.	.	TRBV14
TGTGCCAGCAGCCCTGGTGGGACAGGGACCTACGAGCAGTACTTC	CASSPGGTGTYEQYF	TRBJ2-7	.	TRBD1	TRBV5-4
TGCGCCAGCAGTAGTGAGACGAGCTCCTACAATGAGCAGTTCTTC	CASSSETSSYNEQFF	TRBJ2-1	.	.	TRBV4-1
TGTGCCAGCAGTTTACAGGGCGGGGTACAGCCCCAGCATTTT	CASSLQGGVQPQHF	TRBJ1-5	.	.	TRBV27
TGTGCCAGTTCCCATCTTCAAGGGTACAATGAGCAGTTCTTC	CASSHLQGYNEQFF	TRBJ2-1	.	.	TRBV19
TGCAGCGTTGCGGGATGGACTGAAGCTTTCTTT	CSVAGWTEAFF	TRBJ1-1	.	.	TRBV29-1
TGTGCCAGCAGCTCTCAGGACAGACCCTACGAGCAGTACTTC	CASSSQDRPYEQYF	TRBJ2-7	.	.	TRBV7-9
TGTGCCAGCAGGTCTTCGGGGGGAACCTACGAGCAGTACTTC	CASRSSGGTYEQYF	TRBJ2-7	.	TRBD2	TRBV7-9
TGTGCCAGCAGTGACGTGGGAAGCTCCTACAATGAGCAGTTCTTC	CASSDVGSSYNEQFF	TRBJ2-1	.	.	TRBV2
TGTGCCAGCAGCCCAGGGAATTTCGGTGAAGCTTTCTTT	CASSPGNFGEAFF	TRBJ1-1	.	.	TRBV5-6
TGTGCCAGCAGTGTAGCGGGAGGGAGTCGGGATGAGCAGTTCTTC	CASSVAGGSRDEQFF	TRBJ2-1	.	TRBD2	TRBV6-4
TGTGCCAGCAGTGACTGGACTAGCGGGAGGGGATCGACCGGGGAGCTGTTTTTT	CASSDWTSGRGSTGELFF	TRBJ2-2	.	TRBD2	TRBV6-4
TGTGCCAGAGGGGGCGCGCTCTCGTCCTCCGAGCAGTACTTC	CARGGALSSSEQYF	TRBJ2-7	.	TRBD1	TRBV6-5
TGTGCCAGCACCTTTACCCGCAGCTCCTACAATGAGCAGTTCTTC	CASTFTRSSYNEQFF	TRBJ2-1	.	.	TRBV7-9
TGTGCCTGGAGTGCACAGGGAACCTCACCCCTCCACTTT	CAWSAQGTSPLHF	TRBJ1-6	.	.	TRBV30
TGTGCCAGTAGTATTCGCCACCTTCGGACAGGCGGCTCTGGGGCCAACGTCCTGACTTTC	CASSIRHLRTGGSGANVLTF	TRBJ2-6	once	TRBD1	TRBV19
TGTGCCAGCAGCTTTGACGCCGGCGGGATGGGGTTGACTGAAGCTTTCTTT	CASSFDAGGMGLTEAFF	TRBJ1-1	once	.	TRBV7-9
TGTGCCAGCAGCTCCCAAGGTGAAAAACTGTTTTTT	CASSSQGEKLFF	TRBJ1-4	.	.	TRBV7-9
TGTGCCAGCAACTTTGACAGGGCTAGCACAGATACGCAGTATTTT	CASNFDRASTDTQYF	TRBJ2-3	.	TRBD1	TRBV6-1
TGTGCATTTTCGCTTACAGGGAACTATGGCTACACCTTC	CAFSLTGNYGYTF	TRBJ1-2	.	.	TRBV6-1
TGTGCCACCAGACCCTCTGGGTCTGGTAATGAAAAACTGTTTTTT	CATRPSGSGNEKLFF	TRBJ1-4	.	.	TRBV15
TGTGCCACCAGCAGAGGGGGCGACTCGCCGCTGGACGAGCAGTACTTC	CATSRGGDSPLDEQYF	TRBJ2-7	.	.	TRBV15
TGTGCCAGCAGTTTTGAATTTAGGACAGGGACCTACGAGCAGTACTTC	CASSFEFRTGTYEQYF	TRBJ2-7	.	TRBD1	TRBV28
TGCGCCAGCAGCTTGGCCGGAGCGGGAGGGGATGGTGAGCAGTTCTTC	CASSLAGAGGDGEQFF	TRBJ2-1	.	TRBD2	TRBV5-1
TGTGCCAGCGGACGGGCTAGGGAATACGATCGCACAGATACGCAGTATTTT	CASGRAREYDRTDTQYF	TRBJ2-3	.	.	TRBV2
TGTGCCAGCAGGCAGGGGACAGGGGAAGAGCAGTACTTC	CASRQGTGEEQYF	TRBJ2-7	.	TRBD1	TRBV13
TGTGCCAGCAGCCCCACCGGGACTAGCGGGGGGTCCTACAATGAGCAGTTCTTC	CASSPTGTSGGSYNEQFF	TRBJ2-1	once	TRBD2	TRBV7-9
TGTGCCAGCAGTCAAGAGTCCGGGACAGGGAACGGGGAGCTGTTTTTT	CASSQESGTGNGELFF	TRBJ2-2	.	TRBD1	TRBV28
TGTGCCAGCAGCCAAGATGCGGGGGCTGGGGCCAACGTCCTGACTTTC	CASSQDAGAGANVLTF	TRBJ2-6	.	TRBD2	TRBV4-2
TGTGCCAGCAGCCATACAGAACCCGGGTATGGCTACACCTTC	CASSHTEPGYGYTF	TRBJ1-2	.	.	TRBV5-4
TGTGCCAGCAGTCTCCCAGTCGGGGAACGTCAGCCCCAGCATTTT	CASSLPVGERQPQHF	TRBJ1-5	.	.	TRBV28
TGTGCCAGCACTAGCGACTCCAGCTCCTACAATGAGCAGTTCTTC	CASTSDSSSYNEQFF	TRBJ2-1	.	TRBD2	TRBV19
TGCGCCAGCAGCGGTACCTCGGGACTAGCAAGGGCCAATGAGCAGTTCTTC	CASSGTSGLARANEQFF	TRBJ2-1	.	TRBD2	TRBV5-1
TGTGCCTGGAGCTTTGGCGCCGGGGTCTTCTATGGCTACACCTTC	CAWSFGAGVFYGYTF	TRBJ1-2	.	.	TRBV30
TGTGCCAGCAGCCGGGGACTTGAGGAGCAGTACTTC	CASSRGLEEQYF	TRBJ2-7	.	.	TRBV4-2
TGCGCCAGCAGCCAAGGGGGGGTCTCCTACAATGAGCAGTTCTTC	CASSQGGVSYNEQFF	TRBJ2-1	.	.	TRBV4-1
TGTGCCAGCAGTGGGGCATATAGCAATCAGCCCCAGCATTTT	CASSGAYSNQPQHF	TRBJ1-5	few	.	TRBV2
TGTGCCAGCAGCCAAGTCCAGCGGGAGGCTAACACCGGGGAGCTGTTTTTT	CASSQVQREANTGELFF	TRBJ2-2	.	TRBD2	TRBV14
TGCGCCAGCCAGCCGGGACAGGGGGTACATGAGCAGTTCTTC	CASQPGQGVHEQFF	TRBJ2-1	.	TRBD1	TRBV4-1
TGTGCCAGCAGCTCCCCCCGTGGAGGGGCGAACACCGGGGAGCTGTTTTTT	CASSSPRGGANTGELFF	TRBJ2-2	.	.	TRBV11-2
TGTGCCAGCACCCGCCCCGGGATCTATGGCTACACCTTC	CASTRPGIYGYTF	TRBJ1-2	.	.	TRBV28
TGTGCCAGCAGTGAAGCGCCAGGGGGAGTTCAGCCCCAGCATTTT	CASSEAPGGVQPQHF	TRBJ1-5	.	TRBD1	TRBV2
TGCGCCAGCAGCCAAGAGGACAGGAGATATCAGCCCCAGCATTTT	CASSQEDRRYQPQHF	TRBJ1-5	few	TRBD1	TRBV4-1
TGTGCCAGCAGCTTGACAGGGGGCAATCAGCCCCAGCATTTT	CASSLTGGNQPQHF	TRBJ1-5	.	TRBD1	TRBV7-9
TGTGCCAGCAGCTTAGGGGACAGGGAGAACTATGGCTACACCTTC	CASSLGDRENYGYTF	TRBJ1-2	.	TRBD1	TRBV7-2
TGCGCCAGCACTTTCGCGGGAGAGCGCACAGATACGCAGTATTTT	CASTFAGERTDTQYF	TRBJ2-3	.	TRBD2	TRBV5-1
TGTGCCAGCAGTTTGGCAGGATCGGCCTACGAGCAGTACTTC	CASSLAGSAYEQYF	TRBJ2-7	.	.	TRBV28
TGTGCCAGCAGCACCCACACGGGTTCTGGCGAGCAGTACTTC	CASSTHTGSGEQYF	TRBJ2-7	once	.	TRBV9
TGTGCCAGCAGCTTAACGGGCGGGAACACTGAAGCTTTCTTT	CASSLTGGNTEAFF	TRBJ1-1	.	.	TRBV7-3
TGTGCCAGCAGCTTTACTTCCCGGGACAGACCCTCCTACGAGCAGTACTTC	CASSFTSRDRPSYEQYF	TRBJ2-7	once	TRBD1	TRBV7-2
TGTGCCAGCAGTGAAGGCCCGGGGCTGAACTATGGCTACACCTTC	CASSEGPGLNYGYTF	TRBJ1-2	.	.	TRBV6-1
TGTGCCATCAGTGAGCGAGGACTAGCCTACGACATCTACGAGCAGTACTTC	CAISERGLAYDIYEQYF	TRBJ2-7	.	TRBD2	TRBV10-3
TGTGCCAGCAGCCGAGGACGGGAATACGAGCAGTACTTC	CASSRGREYEQYF	TRBJ2-7	.	.	TRBV7-2
TGTGCCAGTAGTTCCCGTCAGCGGGGATATGGCTACACCTTC	CASSSRQRGYGYTF	TRBJ1-2	.	.	TRBV19